This TCR beta chain was identified during a study of T-cell memory formation after mild COVID-19. Study-level results: Specificity for SARS-CoV-2 was not confirmed among the second-wave clones peaking on day 37.

5'RACE, which relied on constant-segment primers, yielded TCR alpha and TCR beta cDNA libraries carrying sample barcodes and UMIs. From the 5' RACE reads, TCRdb called clonotypes with MiXCR, one entry per CDR3 protein. The table records some 120,000 distinct CDR3 sequences, approximately 5.9% of them present only once. Regarding this clonotype: Its antigen is unidentified.

The sequence derives from an adult woman who had mild COVID-19 (a few samples of this study predate the infection). Cell type and time point are not known. The sample consisted of PBMCs or a T cell subset sorted from them (not recorded which).

For the CDR3, the DNA is TGTGCCAGCAGTTTAGAGGCAGGAGCTTTGTCGATGCAGTACTTC. Encoded protein: CASSLEAGALSMQYF. The rearrangement links TRBV12-3 or TRBV12-4 to TRBJ2-7; D remains ambiguous. The CDR3 has 15 residues. With 1 base removed from V and 9 bases from J, the gap between germline ends came to 19 bases.